A single count supports the clone carrying this TCR beta chain. The Seattle site enrolled patients during active infection and followed them longitudinally. The sample belongs to a study of blood T cell repertoires in COVID-19. Background on the study: The United States, Italy and Spain were the sources of the acute and convalescent COVID-19 samples. The analysed material was cDNA or gDNA that came from T cells, B-cell-depleted T cells, or PBMCs.

The CDR3 spans 17 residues. Trimming cost V 4 bases and J 7 bases; bases outside gene matches: 13. In germline, CDR1 is SEHNR, CDR2 FQNEAQ (reference sequence). Using immunoSEQ multiplex PCR, the repertoire was profiled, and TCRdb retains in-frame clones only, with some absent. Here the sample spans 150,000 to 200,000 clones, 80% to 90% being singletons. The rearrangement links TRBV7-9 to TRBJ2-2; TRBD1 aligns across 9 bases. Sequencing used peripheral blood. This sequence originates from a woman aged 70-85 years with COVID-19, enrolled during active disease. CDR3 bases: TGTGCCAGCAGCTATACCCCGGGACAGGGAGTGGTCGGGGAGCTGTTTTTT. This codes for CASSYTPGQGVVGELFF.